A selection of T cell receptor beta chains follows, all from one sample in a study of CD4 T cells in relation to SARS-CoV-2 and coronaviruses. These TCRs are of unknown antigen specificity. The data were produced by immunoSEQ multiplex PCR, yet TCRdb's version contains in-frame clones alone and is incomplete. The sample records 15,000 to 25,000 clones, roughly 81% being singletons. Material for sequencing was CD4+ T cells from PBMCs, cultured in vitro. Receptors were obtained from a human donor in good health. CDR3s include the opening cysteine and the closing phenylalanine or tryptophan. Each record gives: CDR3 DNA, CDR3 protein, CDR3 length, J gene, V gene, D gene, clone size. The D gene is left open where the match is weak. Clone size is shown for a subset of rows, as once, few, many or a class of expanded clone.

DNA: TGCAGCGTTGAGGATTCTAGGACTAATGAAAAACTGTTTTTT
CDR3: CSVEDSRTNEKLFF
length: 14
J: TRBJ1-4
V: TRBV29-1
D: -
size: -

DNA: TGTGCCAGCAGCCTACCATCGCGAACTGAAGCTTTCTTT
CDR3: CASSLPSRTEAFF
length: 13
J: TRBJ1-1
V: TRBV5-6
D: -
size: -

DNA: TGTGCCACTCAGGGGGCCGAACCTACTGGAAACACCATATATTTT
CDR3: CATQGAEPTGNTIYF
length: 15
J: TRBJ1-3
V: TRBV10-3
D: TRBD1
size: -

DNA: TGTGCCAGCAGCGTAGTCCCGACTGACACTAGCACAGATACGCAGTATTTT
CDR3: CASSVVPTDTSTDTQYF
length: 17
J: TRBJ2-3
V: TRBV9
D: -
size: -

DNA: TGTGCCAGCTCCGTGCACTACGAGCAGTACTTC
CDR3: CASSVHYEQYF
length: 11
J: TRBJ2-7
V: TRBV27
D: -
size: -

DNA: TGTGCCAGCAGTTATAGCGGGAGAGGAGGAGATACGCAGTATTTT
CDR3: CASSYSGRGGDTQYF
length: 15
J: TRBJ2-3
V: TRBV7-9
D: TRBD2
size: once

DNA: TGTGCCAGCAGCTTATGGGAGGGGTCGATAGATGGCTACACCTTC
CDR3: CASSLWEGSIDGYTF
length: 15
J: TRBJ1-2
V: TRBV7-3
D: -
size: -

DNA: TGCGCCAGCAGCCAAGCTCAGGGGTATGGAAACACCATATATTTT
CDR3: CASSQAQGYGNTIYF
length: 15
J: TRBJ1-3
V: TRBV4-3
D: -
size: -

DNA: TGTGCCTGGAGTGCGAGGACAGGGGGGGATCAGCCCCAGCATTTT
CDR3: CAWSARTGGDQPQHF
length: 15
J: TRBJ1-5
V: TRBV30
D: TRBD1
size: -

DNA: TGCGCCAGCAGCTTGGGACGTTTGCACGGAACTAGCACAGATACGCAGTATTTT
CDR3: CASSLGRLHGTSTDTQYF
length: 18
J: TRBJ2-3
V: TRBV5-1
D: -
size: -

DNA: TGTGCCAGCAGCAAAGAGGGGACAGGGGCTGAAAGTGAGCAGTTCTTC
CDR3: CASSKEGTGAESEQFF
length: 16
J: TRBJ2-1
V: TRBV21-1
D: -
size: -

DNA: TGTGCCAGCAGTCCACAGGTGAGAAATCAGCCCCAGCATTTT
CDR3: CASSPQVRNQPQHF
length: 14
J: TRBJ1-5
V: TRBV6-2/TRBV6-3
D: -
size: -

DNA: TGTGCCAGCAGTTTAGGACAGCTATACGAGCAGTACTTC
CDR3: CASSLGQLYEQYF
length: 13
J: TRBJ2-7
V: TRBV12-3/TRBV12-4
D: -
size: -

DNA: TGTGCCACCACCCCTATACTAGCGGGAGGCCGCTTCTCCTACAATGAGCAGTTCTTC
CDR3: CATTPILAGGRFSYNEQFF
length: 19
J: TRBJ2-1
V: TRBV10-3
D: TRBD2
size: -

DNA: TGTGCCATCAGTGTAGGGGAAAACACCATATATTTT
CDR3: CAISVGENTIYF
length: 12
J: TRBJ1-3
V: TRBV10-3
D: -
size: -

DNA: TGTGCCTCGTCCCGGGCTCCGAGGGGCTACACCTTC
CDR3: CASSRAPRGYTF
length: 12
J: TRBJ1-2
V: TRBV30
D: -
size: -

DNA: TGTGCCAGCAGCCGAACAGAGTATGGCTACACCTTC
CDR3: CASSRTEYGYTF
length: 12
J: TRBJ1-2
V: TRBV6-2/TRBV6-3
D: -
size: -

DNA: TGTGCCAGCAGCTTCGGGACCGGGGGGGGTGGCTACACCTTC
CDR3: CASSFGTGGGGYTF
length: 14
J: TRBJ1-2
V: TRBV3-1/TRBV3-2
D: -
size: once

DNA: TGCAGCATCGCCGGGACAGGGGGCTCCTACGAGCAGTACTTC
CDR3: CSIAGTGGSYEQYF
length: 14
J: TRBJ2-7
V: TRBV29-1
D: TRBD1
size: -

DNA: TGTGCCAGCAGCTTCGGCCTCGGCACAGATACGCAGTATTTT
CDR3: CASSFGLGTDTQYF
length: 14
J: TRBJ2-3
V: TRBV5-6
D: -
size: few

DNA: TGCGCCAGCAGCAGAGGACTAGCGGGATTGAGATACGAGCAGTACTTC
CDR3: CASSRGLAGLRYEQYF
length: 16
J: TRBJ2-7
V: TRBV5-1
D: TRBD2
size: -

DNA: TGTGCCACCTCCGGCACTCGAACCTACGAGCAGTACTTC
CDR3: CATSGTRTYEQYF
length: 13
J: TRBJ2-7
V: TRBV10-3
D: -
size: -

DNA: TGTGCCAGCAGCTTCACAGGGGGAGGGGGGGAGCTGTTTTTT
CDR3: CASSFTGGGGELFF
length: 14
J: TRBJ2-2
V: TRBV11-2
D: -
size: once

DNA: TGTGCCAGCTCACTAGGACAGGGAGATGAAAAACTGTTTTTT
CDR3: CASSLGQGDEKLFF
length: 14
J: TRBJ1-4
V: TRBV18
D: TRBD1
size: -

DNA: TGTGCCAGCAGCCTACAGGGAAACACCATATATTTT
CDR3: CASSLQGNTIYF
length: 12
J: TRBJ1-3
V: TRBV2
D: -
size: -

DNA: TGTGCCAGCAGCTGGGGACAGGGTTCGGGCTATGGCTACACCTTC
CDR3: CASSWGQGSGYGYTF
length: 15
J: TRBJ1-2
V: TRBV11-2
D: TRBD1
size: -

DNA: TGTGCCAGTAGATTTATATGGACGGGGAAGAACACTGAAGCTTTCTTT
CDR3: CASRFIWTGKNTEAFF
length: 16
J: TRBJ1-1
V: TRBV19
D: -
size: -

DNA: TGTGCCAGCAGTGGCCAGGTTAACTATGGCTACACCTTC
CDR3: CASSGQVNYGYTF
length: 13
J: TRBJ1-2
V: TRBV2
D: -
size: -

DNA: TGTGCCAGCAGTTGGGGTGGCGAGCAGTACTTC
CDR3: CASSWGGEQYF
length: 11
J: TRBJ2-7
V: TRBV12-3/TRBV12-4
D: -
size: few

DNA: TGTGCCATCCGAACGGGGGCGTCCTTTGGAGAGCAGTTCTTC
CDR3: CAIRTGASFGEQFF
length: 14
J: TRBJ2-1
V: TRBV10-3
D: -
size: -

DNA: TGTGCCAGCAATTTAGCGGGAGGCTCCTACAATGAGCAGTTCTTC
CDR3: CASNLAGGSYNEQFF
length: 15
J: TRBJ2-1
V: TRBV2
D: TRBD2
size: -

DNA: TGTGCCAGCAGGGAGACAGTCTCTACGCAGTATTTT
CDR3: CASRETVSTQYF
length: 12
J: TRBJ2-3
V: TRBV7-9
D: -
size: few

DNA: TGTGCCAGCAGCCAATCGTGGGACAGGGACTCCTACGAGCAGTACTTC
CDR3: CASSQSWDRDSYEQYF
length: 16
J: TRBJ2-7
V: TRBV7-3
D: TRBD1
size: -

DNA: TGTGCCAGCCAGGGCGGGAGGGCGGACGGGGAGCTGTTTTTT
CDR3: CASQGGRADGELFF
length: 14
J: TRBJ2-2
V: TRBV11-2
D: TRBD2
size: -

DNA: TGCGCCAGCAGCCAAGTTTGGGGGGGGCAGCCCCAGCATTTT
CDR3: CASSQVWGGQPQHF
length: 14
J: TRBJ1-5
V: TRBV4-1
D: -
size: -

DNA: TGTGCCAGCTCGCCCAGGGATCCGAGGGGGATGAATGAGCAGTTCTTC
CDR3: CASSPRDPRGMNEQFF
length: 16
J: TRBJ2-1
V: TRBV18
D: -
size: -

DNA: TGTGCCAGCAGTAGTGGACAGTACCATAATCAGCCCCAGCATTTT
CDR3: CASSSGQYHNQPQHF
length: 15
J: TRBJ1-5
V: TRBV6-5
D: -
size: -

DNA: TGTGCCAGCAGGGAGGGACTAGCGGGAGATACGCAGTATTTT
CDR3: CASREGLAGDTQYF
length: 14
J: TRBJ2-3
V: TRBV11-1
D: TRBD2
size: -

DNA: TGTGCCAGCAACATACAGGGGGATCACAACTATGGCTACACCTTC
CDR3: CASNIQGDHNYGYTF
length: 15
J: TRBJ1-2
V: TRBV2
D: TRBD1
size: once

DNA: TGTGCCAGCAGCCCCTTACTAGCGGGAGCCCCCGAGCAGTTCTTC
CDR3: CASSPLLAGAPEQFF
length: 15
J: TRBJ2-1
V: TRBV3-1/TRBV3-2
D: TRBD2
size: -

DNA: TGTGCCAGCTCACCATCAGACGAGCAGTACTTC
CDR3: CASSPSDEQYF
length: 11
J: TRBJ2-7
V: TRBV18
D: -
size: -

DNA: TGTGCCAGCAGCTCGACAGGGGGAAACTATGGCTACACCTTC
CDR3: CASSSTGGNYGYTF
length: 14
J: TRBJ1-2
V: TRBV28
D: TRBD1
size: -

DNA: TGTGCCAGCTCACGGGTAGGACAGGGGAACACTGAAGCTTTCTTT
CDR3: CASSRVGQGNTEAFF
length: 15
J: TRBJ1-1
V: TRBV18
D: TRBD1
size: -

DNA: TGTGCCAGCAGCTTATTCGGGGGGGCATACAATGAGCAGTTCTTC
CDR3: CASSLFGGAYNEQFF
length: 15
J: TRBJ2-1
V: TRBV7-2
D: TRBD2
size: few

DNA: TGTGCCAGCAGCTTCCAAGGCCTCCACGGGGAGCTGTTTTTT
CDR3: CASSFQGLHGELFF
length: 14
J: TRBJ2-2
V: TRBV2
D: -
size: few

DNA: TGTGCCAGCAGTTTGGGACAGCGCAATCAGCCCCAGCATTTT
CDR3: CASSLGQRNQPQHF
length: 14
J: TRBJ1-5
V: TRBV6-5
D: TRBD1
size: -

DNA: TGTGCCAGCAGTTACTCGAGTGGGTACTGGGAGGCCTACGAGCAGTACTTC
CDR3: CASSYSSGYWEAYEQYF
length: 17
J: TRBJ2-7
V: TRBV6-2/TRBV6-3
D: -
size: -

DNA: TGTGCCAGCAGCTCAGCGGGGGGGTCCTACGAGCAGTACTTC
CDR3: CASSSAGGSYEQYF
length: 14
J: TRBJ2-7
V: TRBV5-4
D: TRBD2
size: -

DNA: TGTGCCATCAGTGATCTCGGGGGGCGGCAAGAGACCCAGTACTTC
CDR3: CAISDLGGRQETQYF
length: 15
J: TRBJ2-5
V: TRBV10-3
D: -
size: -

DNA: TGTGCCAGCAGTTCACGGGAGGGCCTCGAGCAGTACTTC
CDR3: CASSSREGLEQYF
length: 13
J: TRBJ2-7
V: TRBV27
D: TRBD2
size: -

DNA: TGTGCCAGCTCACCAGGGACAGTGAACGAGCAGTACTTC
CDR3: CASSPGTVNEQYF
length: 13
J: TRBJ2-7
V: TRBV18
D: TRBD1
size: -

DNA: TGTGCCAGCAGCTTAGCTAGCGGGAGGGCCTACGAGCAGTACTTC
CDR3: CASSLASGRAYEQYF
length: 15
J: TRBJ2-7
V: TRBV7-6
D: TRBD2
size: -

DNA: TGTGCCAGCAGTTACTCGCCTAGCCCCATTGACGAGCAGTACTTC
CDR3: CASSYSPSPIDEQYF
length: 15
J: TRBJ2-7
V: TRBV6-2/TRBV6-3
D: -
size: -

DNA: TGCAGCACAAGGACAGGGGGCAACACTGAAGCTTTCTTT
CDR3: CSTRTGGNTEAFF
length: 13
J: TRBJ1-1
V: TRBV29-1
D: TRBD1
size: -

DNA: TGTGCCAGCAGTGTCTACCAGGACTATAGCAATCAGCCCCAGCATTTT
CDR3: CASSVYQDYSNQPQHF
length: 16
J: TRBJ1-5
V: TRBV2
D: -
size: -

DNA: TGTGCCAGCAAACTGGGGGTTTTTAATGAAAAACTGTTTTTT
CDR3: CASKLGVFNEKLFF
length: 14
J: TRBJ1-4
V: TRBV6-5
D: -
size: -

DNA: TGTGCCAGCAGCAAAGACAGATCCTCAGTCTCAGATACGCAGTATTTT
CDR3: CASSKDRSSVSDTQYF
length: 16
J: TRBJ2-3
V: TRBV9
D: -
size: -

DNA: TGTGCCAGCAGTCGCAGACCCTTCGACTACGAGCAGTACTTC
CDR3: CASSRRPFDYEQYF
length: 14
J: TRBJ2-7
V: TRBV6-5
D: -
size: -